This T cell receptor (beta chain) was recovered during a study of T cells in tumors after PD-1 blockade. About the research overall: Daily vismodegib 150 mg continued in a subset of anti-PD-1-treated patients.

This clone was detected only a few times. The data were produced by immunoSEQ multiplex PCR, yet TCRdb's version contains in-frame clones alone and is incomplete. This sample has roughly 14,000 clones, with 65% to 85% found just once. The V end was cut by 0 bases, the J end by 1 base, with 9 bases between. The CDR3 has 16 amino acids. CDR1 is KGHDR and CDR2 is SFDVKD in the germline V gene. The sample here was PBMCs, taken after anti-PD-1 treatment. This TCR was recovered from a human donor with basal cell carcinoma. The rearrangement links TRBV24-1 to TRBJ1-3; D remains unclear. CDR3 DNA: TGTGCCACCAGTGATTTGAGGCCTAATTCTGGAAACACCATATATTTT. Encoded protein: CATSDLRPNSGNTIYF.